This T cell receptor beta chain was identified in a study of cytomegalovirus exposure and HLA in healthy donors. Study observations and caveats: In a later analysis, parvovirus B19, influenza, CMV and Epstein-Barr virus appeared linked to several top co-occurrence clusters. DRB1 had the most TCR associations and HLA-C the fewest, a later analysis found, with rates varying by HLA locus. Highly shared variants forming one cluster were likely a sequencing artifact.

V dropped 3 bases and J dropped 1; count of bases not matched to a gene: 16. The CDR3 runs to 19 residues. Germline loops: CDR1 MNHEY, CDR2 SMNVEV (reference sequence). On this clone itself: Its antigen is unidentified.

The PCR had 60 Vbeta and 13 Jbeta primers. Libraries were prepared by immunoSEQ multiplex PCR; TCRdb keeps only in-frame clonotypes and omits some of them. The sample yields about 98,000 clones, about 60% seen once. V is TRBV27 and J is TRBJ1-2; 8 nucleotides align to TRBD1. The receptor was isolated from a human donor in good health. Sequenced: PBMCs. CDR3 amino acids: CASSFGRGRKKDYNYGYTF. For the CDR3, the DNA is TGTGCCAGCAGTTTTGGCAGGGGGCGTAAAAAGGACTATAACTATGGCTACACCTTC.